A single TCR beta chain is shown here with its context. Its antigen is as yet unknown. This specimen belongs to a study of OX40 agonist ivuxolimab in advanced cancers. Across the whole study: Patients were dosed intravenously with ivuxolimab at 0.01 to 10 mg/kg every 2 weeks. Points from the study as a whole: Those patients achieving a partial response at 0.1-3.0 mg/kg showed among the lowest clonal expansion. Not determined was the antigen specificity of the expanded peripheral T cells.

Only in-frame clones appear in the TCRdb table, and some are missing; sequencing was by immunoSEQ multiplex PCR. The sample contains 75,000 to 90,000 clones, 80% to 95% of which appear only once. V was shortened by 1 base and J by 6 bases, with 10 bases between the two germline ends. Germline V gene sequence: CDR1 SGHNT, CDR2 YYREEE (reference sequence). CDR3 length: 14 residues. The sequencing here drew on CD4+ or CD8+ T cells sorted from blood, taken in a trial of the OX40 agonist ivuxolimab. This sequence joins TRBV5-4 and TRBJ1-4; D not certain. This TCR came from an adult with an advanced solid tumor such as melanoma, head and neck, liver or kidney cancer. The CDR3 protein is CASSLTGVDEKLFF. The CDR3 DNA reads TGTGCCAGCAGCTTGACCGGAGTCGATGAAAAACTGTTTTTT.